A selection of T cell receptor beta chains follows, all from one sample in a study of tumor and adjacent non-tumor tissue in lung cancer. Each CDR3 protein gets one entry after TCRdb re-called the multiplex PCR reads with MiXCR. The sample yields more than 85,000 distinct CDR3 sequences, roughly two thirds seen once. The sample comprised distant non-tumor lung tissue. Every receptor here comes from a man under 40 with non-small cell lung cancer. Both conserved end residues are trimmed from each CDR3. A D gene is named only where the DNA matches it firmly. The size of a clone is reported for some rows only, either as once, few or many, or as a class for expanded clones.

V gene: TRBV29-1
clone size: .
D gene: TRBD1
J gene: TRBJ1-2
CDR3 length: 13
CDR3 protein: NVDVTGAILGGYI

V gene: TRBV11-2
clone size: .
D gene: .
J gene: TRBJ1-2
CDR3 length: 10
CDR3 protein: ASSLSDCGYI

V gene: TRBV7-9
clone size: .
D gene: .
J gene: TRBJ2-7
CDR3 length: 12
CDR3 protein: VSSLSRYSYEQY

V gene: TRBV6-5
clone size: .
D gene: TRBD2
J gene: TRBJ2-3
CDR3 length: 14
CDR3 protein: VSSKKAGGRTVTQY

V gene: TRBV12-3/TRBV12-4
clone size: .
D gene: .
J gene: TRBJ2-3
CDR3 length: 11
CDR3 protein: ASRSPSTDTQY

V gene: TRBV7-9
clone size: .
D gene: .
J gene: TRBJ2-3
CDR3 length: 12
CDR3 protein: ASSPRLGADTQY

V gene: TRBV6-2/TRBV6-3
clone size: many
D gene: TRBD2
J gene: TRBJ2-7
CDR3 length: 11
CDR3 protein: ASSWTSGYEQY

V gene: TRBV11-3
clone size: many
D gene: .
J gene: TRBJ2-3
CDR3 length: 11
CDR3 protein: ASSFSGRDTQY

V gene: TRBV6-5
clone size: many
D gene: .
J gene: TRBJ1-3
CDR3 length: 12
CDR3 protein: ASSRRGHGNTIY

V gene: TRBV20-1
clone size: .
D gene: TRBD2
J gene: TRBJ2-1
CDR3 length: 16
CDR3 protein: SVSPGLAGGTHYNEQF

V gene: TRBV20-1
clone size: many
D gene: TRBD1
J gene: TRBJ2-5
CDR3 length: 13
CDR3 protein: SAAAGQGVEETQY

V gene: TRBV20-1
clone size: .
D gene: .
J gene: TRBJ2-1
CDR3 length: 13
CDR3 protein: NARGQGSSYNEQF

V gene: TRBV6-6
clone size: .
D gene: TRBD1
J gene: TRBJ1-5
CDR3 length: 13
CDR3 protein: ASSPGTGRNQLQH

V gene: TRBV7-2
clone size: .
D gene: TRBD2
J gene: TRBJ2-7
CDR3 length: 12
CDR3 protein: ASTSGGYSYEQY

V gene: TRBV4-1
clone size: .
D gene: .
J gene: TRBJ2-7
CDR3 length: 14
CDR3 protein: ASSQDETEGTYELY

V gene: TRBV11-2
clone size: .
D gene: TRBD1
J gene: TRBJ2-7
CDR3 length: 13
CDR3 protein: TSSFSTGGQNEQY

V gene: TRBV6-2/TRBV6-3
clone size: .
D gene: .
J gene: TRBJ1-5
CDR3 length: 11
CDR3 protein: ASSWRETQLQH

V gene: TRBV18
clone size: .
D gene: .
J gene: TRBJ2-7
CDR3 length: 14
CDR3 protein: ASSHRGARQAYEQY

V gene: TRBV12-3/TRBV12-4
clone size: many
D gene: .
J gene: TRBJ1-1
CDR3 length: 12
CDR3 protein: ASSFAGGGTEAF

V gene: TRBV20-1
clone size: many
D gene: .
J gene: TRBJ1-5
CDR3 length: 10
CDR3 protein: SAKAGEQPQH

V gene: TRBV7-9
clone size: .
D gene: .
J gene: TRBJ2-7
CDR3 length: 9
CDR3 protein: ASTDGYEQY

V gene: TRBV6-6
clone size: .
D gene: .
J gene: TRBJ2-1
CDR3 length: 14
CDR3 protein: ASSFSSGRGYNEHF

V gene: TRBV5-6
clone size: .
D gene: .
J gene: TRBJ2-5
CDR3 length: 11
CDR3 protein: ASSLARVVTQY

V gene: TRBV29-1
clone size: .
D gene: TRBD1
J gene: TRBJ1-1
CDR3 length: 13
CDR3 protein: SVEVSTWVRGAAF

V gene: TRBV11-2
clone size: .
D gene: TRBD1
J gene: TRBJ2-5
CDR3 length: 12
CDR3 protein: ASSPGQGEETQY

V gene: TRBV13
clone size: many
D gene: .
J gene: TRBJ1-1
CDR3 length: 10
CDR3 protein: ASSSVNTEAF

V gene: TRBV11-2
clone size: few
D gene: TRBD2
J gene: TRBJ2-5
CDR3 length: 10
CDR3 protein: ASSTAGETQY

V gene: TRBV11-2
clone size: .
D gene: .
J gene: TRBJ2-6
CDR3 length: 13
CDR3 protein: TSTLGSSGANVLA

V gene: TRBV29-1
clone size: many
D gene: TRBD1
J gene: TRBJ1-6
CDR3 length: 12
CDR3 protein: SAMTGQTNSPLH

V gene: TRBV4-3
clone size: many
D gene: .
J gene: TRBJ2-2
CDR3 length: 12
CDR3 protein: ASSQGRNTGELF

V gene: TRBV6-2/TRBV6-3
clone size: .
D gene: .
J gene: TRBJ2-2
CDR3 length: 11
CDR3 protein: TTSYSDTGELF

V gene: TRBV11-3
clone size: .
D gene: .
J gene: TRBJ2-5
CDR3 length: 13
CDR3 protein: ASSLRTASRATQY

V gene: TRBV29-1
clone size: .
D gene: .
J gene: TRBJ1-1
CDR3 length: 10
CDR3 protein: SVVWQCIEAS

V gene: TRBV28
clone size: few
D gene: .
J gene: TRBJ2-1
CDR3 length: 13
CDR3 protein: ASSLGGSIADEQF

V gene: TRBV5-1
clone size: .
D gene: TRBD1
J gene: TRBJ2-3
CDR3 length: 12
CDR3 protein: ASREGGVTDTQY

V gene: TRBV6-2/TRBV6-3
clone size: .
D gene: .
J gene: TRBJ2-3
CDR3 length: 15
CDR3 protein: ASSPLDTGTATDTQY

V gene: TRBV11-2
clone size: .
D gene: .
J gene: TRBJ2-1
CDR3 length: 13
CDR3 protein: ASSPWTDHYMEQF

V gene: TRBV11-3
clone size: medium-sized
D gene: .
J gene: TRBJ2-1
CDR3 length: 13
CDR3 protein: ASSSLGVGVGEQF

V gene: TRBV4-1
clone size: few
D gene: TRBD2
J gene: TRBJ2-5
CDR3 length: 15
CDR3 protein: ACSQDGLAGGRGTQY

V gene: TRBV6-5
clone size: .
D gene: .
J gene: TRBJ1-2
CDR3 length: 12
CDR3 protein: VSSLIIGTDGYT

V gene: TRBV11-1
clone size: few
D gene: .
J gene: TRBJ2-1
CDR3 length: 11
CDR3 protein: AGSLGAANEQF

V gene: TRBV5-6
clone size: many
D gene: TRBD1
J gene: TRBJ1-5
CDR3 length: 10
CDR3 protein: ASQQGNQPQH

V gene: TRBV6-2/TRBV6-3
clone size: .
D gene: TRBD1
J gene: TRBJ2-6
CDR3 length: 13
CDR3 protein: ASSSRGPRVDVLT

V gene: TRBV6-5
clone size: .
D gene: TRBD2
J gene: TRBJ2-5
CDR3 length: 13
CDR3 protein: ASSRRGGFEESQY

V gene: TRBV20-1
clone size: .
D gene: TRBD1
J gene: TRBJ2-1
CDR3 length: 14
CDR3 protein: SVRDLQRGGLNEQF

V gene: TRBV10-3
clone size: .
D gene: .
J gene: TRBJ1-2
CDR3 length: 10
CDR3 protein: AINGIAYGYT

V gene: TRBV20-1
clone size: .
D gene: .
J gene: TRBJ2-1
CDR3 length: 14
CDR3 protein: NPRDVALVVYNEQF

V gene: TRBV4-1
clone size: .
D gene: TRBD1
J gene: TRBJ1-5
CDR3 length: 13
CDR3 protein: ASSQDQGGIQPQH

V gene: TRBV7-9
clone size: .
D gene: .
J gene: TRBJ1-2
CDR3 length: 10
CDR3 protein: VSSSLTYGYT

V gene: TRBV11-2
clone size: .
D gene: TRBD1
J gene: TRBJ2-7
CDR3 length: 13
CDR3 protein: ASSSRQGNSYEHY